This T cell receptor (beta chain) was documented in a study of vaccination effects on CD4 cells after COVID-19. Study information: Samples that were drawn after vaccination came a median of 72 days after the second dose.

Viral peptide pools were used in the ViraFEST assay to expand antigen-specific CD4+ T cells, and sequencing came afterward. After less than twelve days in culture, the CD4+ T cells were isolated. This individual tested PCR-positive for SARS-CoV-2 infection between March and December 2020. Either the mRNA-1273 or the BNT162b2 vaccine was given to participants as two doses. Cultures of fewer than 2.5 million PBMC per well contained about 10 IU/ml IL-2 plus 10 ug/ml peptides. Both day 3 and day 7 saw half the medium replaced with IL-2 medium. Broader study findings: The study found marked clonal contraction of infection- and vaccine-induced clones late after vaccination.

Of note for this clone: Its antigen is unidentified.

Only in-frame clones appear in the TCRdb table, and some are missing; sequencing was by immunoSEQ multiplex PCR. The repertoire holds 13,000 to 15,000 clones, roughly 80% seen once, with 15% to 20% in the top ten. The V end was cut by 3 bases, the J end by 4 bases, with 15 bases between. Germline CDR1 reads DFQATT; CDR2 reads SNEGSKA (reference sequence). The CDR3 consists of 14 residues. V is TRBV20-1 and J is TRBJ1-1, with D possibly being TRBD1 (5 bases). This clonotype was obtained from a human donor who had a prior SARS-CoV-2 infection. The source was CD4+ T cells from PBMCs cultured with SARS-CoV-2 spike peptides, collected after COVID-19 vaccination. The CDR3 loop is CSASIPGWGTEAFF. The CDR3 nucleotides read TGCAGTGCTAGTATTCCAGGGTGGGGCACTGAAGCTTTCTTT.